Each of the 27 T cell receptor beta chains below was sequenced from the same sample in a study of T cells after yellow fever vaccination. TCRdb re-analysed the 5' RACE reads in MiXCR, keeping a single row per CDR3 protein. The sample comprises 42,000 or so distinct CDR3 sequences, roughly 7% of which are singletons, and 15% rests with the top ten. The sample was CD8+ T cells not binding an NS4B(214-222) dextramer, sorted from PBMCs, taken 45 days after the yellow fever booster vaccination. The receptor set was obtained from a man aged 25 to 40 who received the YFV17D yellow fever vaccine.

This clonotype was detected ten times or more. The chain employs TRBV29-1 and TRBJ2-3, with TRBD2 matching over 11 bases. The CDR3 extends over 15 amino acids. J lost 4 bases, V lost 1 base, and 4 bases had no gene match. Per the germline V gene, CDR1 is SQVTM and CDR2 is ANQGSEA. The CDR3, as DNA: TGCAGCGTTGAAGGATCACTAGCGGGAGCAGATACGCAGTATTTT. Translation: CSVEGSLAGADTQYF.

This clonotype was seen repeatedly, ten times or more. The CDR3 sequence: CASSQSSSSLYNEQFF. In DNA, the CDR3 is TGTGCCAGCAGCCAAAGCAGTTCTAGCTTGTACAATGAGCAGTTCTTC. This chain links TRBV3-1 with TRBJ2-1, with D possibly being TRBD2 (5 bases). The CDR3 loop spans 16 amino acids. V shed 2 bases and J shed 4 bases, with 15 bases lying between them. Germline lookup yields CDR1 LGHDT and CDR2 YNNKEL (reference sequence).

This sequence joins TRBV11-2 and TRBJ2-1; maybe TRBD2 (5 bases). The CDR3 totals 19 residues. Trimming cost V 5 bases and J 4 bases, with 27 bases left between them. Per the germline V gene, CDR1 is SGHAT and CDR2 is FQNNGV. For the CDR3, the DNA is TGTGCCAGCAGCCCTACGCTTATTGAGGGTCTGCGTGGGTACAATGAGCAGTTCTTC. Translating gives CASSPTLIEGLRGYNEQFF.

This clonotype was observed a handful of times. The CDR3 region is CSATSLTSGQETQYF. The CDR3 nucleotides read TGCAGTGCTACTTCCCTAACTAGCGGACAAGAGACCCAGTACTTC. This chain links TRBV20-1 with TRBJ2-5; 8 bases align to TRBD2. Germline CDR1 is DFQATT and CDR2 is SNEGSKA (reference sequence). Trimming cost V 4 bases and J 2 bases; bases outside gene matches: 9. The length of the CDR3 is 15 residues.

In this sample, this clonotype turned up many times. V usage is TRBV7-9 and J usage is TRBJ2-5, with unresolved D. Deletions cut 2 bases from V and 4 bases from J, with 20 bases between. This CDR3 has 17 amino acids. The germline V gene has CDR1 SEHNR and CDR2 FQNEAQ (reference sequence). DNA of the CDR3: TGTGCCAGCAGCTTAAGGCCGGAGCACCTTTGGGGAGAGACCCAGTACTTC. Protein product: CASSLRPEHLWGETQYF.

This clonotype was seen many times. The rearrangement joins TRBV7-9 to TRBJ1-5; D call uncertain. Germline lookup yields CDR1 SEHNR and CDR2 FQNEAQ (reference sequence). The CDR3 length is 15 residues. V shed 3 bases and J shed 5 bases, with 14 bases lying between them. This chain's CDR3 is CASSFDGDRDQPQHF. CDR3 in DNA: TGTGCCAGCAGCTTCGACGGGGATCGGGATCAGCCCCAGCATTTT.

Of note for this clonotype: Possible read error: a much larger clone is one base away. The rearrangement links TRBV21-1 to TRBJ2-2; the D call TRBD2 from the table was never checked on the DNA. TRBV21-1 is shown as a pseudogene. The CDR3 is 19 residues long. This chain's CDR3 is CASILPAGCVLLCTGELFF. The CDR3 bases are TGTGCCAGCATCCTCCCAGCGGGATGCGTTTTGTTGTGCACCGGGGAGCTGTTTTTT.

This clonotype was found many times. The genes are TRBV7-9 and TRBJ2-7; D unclear. Germline assignment: CDR1 SEHNR and CDR2 FQNEAQ (reference sequence). V was clipped by 4 bases and J by 3 bases, with 4 bases between them. The CDR3 spans 11 residues. As DNA, the CDR3 is TGTGCCAGCAGCTCCGACTACGAGCAGTACTTC. The encoded protein is CASSSDYEQYF.

The rearrangement links TRBV6-5 to TRBJ2-6; 7 positions agree with TRBD1. Losses at the gene ends were 3 bases for V and 4 bases for J; bases not matched to a gene: 12. The CDR3 contains 18 residues. Germline V gene lookup returns CDR1 MNHEY and CDR2 SVGAGI. The CDR3 nucleotides read TGTGCCAGCAGTTATGCACAGGGGACGTGGGGGGGGGCCAACGTCCTGACTTTC. This codes for CASSYAQGTWGGANVLTF.

This clonotype was seen at least ten times. V is TRBV6-5 and J is TRBJ2-2; TRBD2 agrees at 7 bases. The CDR3 spans 14 residues. Trimming took 3 bases from V and 10 from J; bases not matched to a gene: 8. Germline V gene sequence: CDR1 MNHEY, CDR2 SVGAGI. DNA of the CDR3: TGTGCCAGCAGTTATGGGACTATTTATTTGGAGCTGTTTTTT. Translation gives CASSYGTIYLELFF.

In this sample, this clonotype turned up many times. The chain has TRBV4-3 and TRBJ2-2, with 7 bases aligning to TRBD1. The CDR3 has 17 residues. V was pared by 8 bases and J by 4 bases, with 16 bases of the junction left unmatched. Germline V CDR1 and CDR2: LGHNA, YSLEER. CDR3 loop: CASRPAVDRVGTGELFF. CDR3 DNA sequence: TGCGCCAGCCGCCCAGCCGTTGACAGGGTCGGCACCGGGGAGCTGTTTTTT.

This clonotype was recorded at least ten times. The CDR3 spells CASSLGTSGSDTQYF. CDR3 coding DNA: TGCGCCAGCAGCTTGGGGACTAGCGGGAGTGATACGCAGTATTTT. This chain connects TRBV5-1 to TRBJ2-3; the match to TRBD2 covers 13 bases. Germline CDR1 reads SGHRS; CDR2 reads YFSETQ. The CDR3 extends over 15 amino acids. V was clipped by 0 bases and J by 6 bases; unmatched bases: 1.

There are many counts of this clonotype. The genes are TRBV2 and TRBJ2-2; the D gene is possibly TRBD2 (5 bases). V was shortened by 3 bases and J by 5 bases, with 16 bases between the two germline ends. CDR1 is SNHLY and CDR2 is FYNNEI in the germline V gene. The CDR3 is 16 residues long. The CDR3 here is CASSDFAERGTGELFF. The CDR3 bases are TGTGCCAGCAGTGACTTCGCGGAGAGAGGGACCGGGGAGCTGTTTTTT.

This clonotype has at least ten counts. J is TRBJ1-1 and V is TRBV4-3; D unresolved. Germline CDR1 and CDR2: LGHNA and YSLEER. V was cut by 1 base and J by 10 bases, with 16 bases left in between. The CDR3 is made up of 14 amino acids. The CDR3 reads CASSQVGAGGLAFF. The CDR3 DNA is TGCGCCAGCAGCCAAGTTGGTGCGGGAGGGCTAGCTTTCTTT.

This clonotype has ten or more counts. The V gene is TRBV7-6, the J gene TRBJ1-2; a possible D gene is TRBD1 (5 bases). This CDR3 is 12 amino acids long. Between the trimmed V and J ends, which lost 10 bases and 7 bases, there was a span of 16 bases. The germline V gene has CDR1 SGHVS and CDR2 FNYEAQ. CDR3 loop: CAIGTARGGYTF. The CDR3 coding sequence is TGTGCCATAGGGACCGCGAGGGGTGGCTACACCTTC.

This clonotype was counted only a few times. The V call is TRBV5-4, the J call TRBJ2-5; 8 bases agree with TRBD2. Germline V lookup: CDR1 SGHNT, CDR2 YYREEE (reference sequence). With 3 bases clipped from V and 5 bases from J, the junction kept 15 bases outside the gene matches. The length of the CDR3 is 17 residues. The CDR3 loop reads CASSSSLSGGPGETQYF. CDR3 DNA sequence: TGTGCCAGCAGCTCGTCCTTATCGGGAGGGCCAGGGGAGACCCAGTACTTC.

This clonotype was counted between two and nine times. The gene calls are TRBV19 and TRBJ2-3, with 12 bases fitting TRBD2. V lost 5 bases, J lost 2 bases, and 20 bases stayed unmatched. The CDR3 runs 21 residues. Germline V lookup: CDR1 LNHDA, CDR2 SQIVND (reference sequence). CDR3 bases: TGTGCCAGTAGTCCATTAACCGGGACTAGCGGGCATATTGGGAACACAGATACGCAGTATTTT. This codes for CASSPLTGTSGHIGNTDTQYF.

This clonotype was counted many times. V and J are TRBV4-3 and TRBJ1-1; 7 bases match TRBD1. The CDR3 runs 15 residues. Germline V gene sequence: CDR1 LGHNA, CDR2 YSLEER. V shed 0 bases, J shed 4 bases, and the junction held 5 bases outside the gene matches. CDR3 in DNA: TGCGCCAGCAGCCAAGAGAACAGGGGTTTCACTGAAGCTTTCTTT. This translates into CASSQENRGFTEAFF.

This clonotype was recorded at least ten times. The V and J genes are TRBV5-5 and TRBJ1-2; TRBD1 aligns across 12 bases. From germline, CDR1 is SGHKS and CDR2 YYEKEE (reference sequence). The CDR3 loop spans 16 amino acids. J lost 7 bases, V lost 4 bases, and 11 bases had no gene match. Written as DNA, the CDR3 is TGTGCCAGCAGCCTCGGGGACAGGGGGCGAATGGGTGGCTACACCTTC. Protein product: CASSLGDRGRMGGYTF.

This clonotype was observed at least ten times. The V and J genes are TRBV12-3 or TRBV12-4 and TRBJ2-3; TRBD2 matches 11 bases. This CDR3 comprises 17 residues. Losses at the gene ends were 4 bases for V and 2 bases for J; bases not matched to a gene: 8. CDR3 region: CASSSSRLAGYTDTQYF. The CDR3, as DNA: TGTGCCAGCAGTTCCTCCCGACTAGCGGGATACACAGATACGCAGTATTTT.

This clonotype was seen more than once but under ten times. The chain has TRBV7-9 and TRBJ2-7; the D is unclear. The CDR3 runs 12 residues. Trimming took 1 base from V and 9 from J, leaving 10 bases between them. From germline, CDR1 is SEHNR and CDR2 FQNEAQ (reference sequence). This CDR3 is CASSLEGWGQYF. The DNA of the CDR3 is TGTGCCAGCAGCTTAGAGGGATGGGGGCAGTACTTC.

This clonotype appeared many times. V and J are TRBV28 and TRBJ2-1; D not certain. Per the germline V gene, CDR1 is MDHEN and CDR2 is SYDVKM. The V and J ends lost 4 bases and 4 bases respectively, with 11 bases between them. This CDR3 region has 14 residues. The CDR3 DNA reads TGTGCCAGCAGTTGGTTAGGCAGTTACAATGAGCAGTTCTTC. It is translated as CASSWLGSYNEQFF.

This clonotype was recorded at least ten times. The chain links TRBV27 to TRBJ2-1, with D tentatively TRBD2 (5 bases). The V gene's germline CDR1 is MNHEY and CDR2 SMNVEV (reference sequence). This CDR3 has 14 amino acids. V was trimmed by 7 bases and J by 3 bases, leaving 13 bases between them. CDR3: CASTGFGNYNEQFF. The CDR3 coding sequence is TGTGCCAGCACTGGTTTCGGGAACTACAATGAGCAGTTCTTC.

Many counts were recorded for this clonotype. The chain has TRBV18 and TRBJ2-3; no firm D call. Germline V gene lookup returns CDR1 KGHSH and CDR2 LQKENI. V was pared by 5 bases and J by 0 bases, with 6 bases between. This CDR3 is 13 amino acids long. The CDR3 region is CASSSTSTDTQYF. The CDR3 nucleotides are TGTGCCAGCTCATCTACTAGCACAGATACGCAGTATTTT.

With regard to this clonotype: This may come from a read error, since a much larger clone is one base off. This chain joins TRBV2 and TRBJ2-7, with a weak D call TRBD1 (5 bases). The length of the CDR3 is 17 residues. CDR1 and CDR2 from the germline V gene are SNHLY and FYNNEI. CDR3 DNA: TGTGCCATCAGTGAACCAATAAGTCGGCAGGGTCCCTACGAGCAGTACTTC. Translating gives CAISEPISRQGPYEQYF.

This clonotype appeared many times. This sequence joins TRBV20-1 and TRBJ2-1; D is unclear. V shed 0 bases and J shed 0 bases, with 21 bases lying between them. Per germline, CDR1 DFQATT and CDR2 SNEGSKA (reference sequence). The CDR3 covers 19 residues. CDR3 sequence: CSARDSLGLHQSSYNEQFF. The CDR3 coding sequence is TGCAGTGCTAGAGACTCCTTGGGCCTTCACCAGAGCTCCTACAATGAGCAGTTCTTC.

As concerns this clonotype: Being one base from a much bigger clone, this may be a read error. In nucleotides, the CDR3 is TGTTCCAGCAGTGATTGGGACAGGGGAGGCCCCCTCCACTTT. It specifies CSSSDWDRGGPLHF. This chain uses TRBV25-1 with TRBJ1-6, with TRBD1 identical over 10 bases. The CDR3 loop spans 14 amino acids. In germline, CDR1 is MGHDK, CDR2 SYGVNS.